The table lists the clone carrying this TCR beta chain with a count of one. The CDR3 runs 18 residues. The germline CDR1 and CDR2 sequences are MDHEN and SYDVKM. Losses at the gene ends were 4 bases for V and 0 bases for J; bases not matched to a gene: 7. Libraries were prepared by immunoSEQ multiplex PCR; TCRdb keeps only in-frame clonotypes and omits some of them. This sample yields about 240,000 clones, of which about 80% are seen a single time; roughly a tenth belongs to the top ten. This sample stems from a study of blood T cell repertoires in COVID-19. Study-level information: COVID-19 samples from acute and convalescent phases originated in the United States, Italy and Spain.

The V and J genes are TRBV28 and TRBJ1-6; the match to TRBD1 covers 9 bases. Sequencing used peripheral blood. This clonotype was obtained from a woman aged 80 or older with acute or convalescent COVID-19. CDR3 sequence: CASSSPRDRDSYNSPLHF. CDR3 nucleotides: TGTGCCAGCAGTTCGCCACGGGACAGGGACTCCTATAATTCACCCCTCCACTTT.